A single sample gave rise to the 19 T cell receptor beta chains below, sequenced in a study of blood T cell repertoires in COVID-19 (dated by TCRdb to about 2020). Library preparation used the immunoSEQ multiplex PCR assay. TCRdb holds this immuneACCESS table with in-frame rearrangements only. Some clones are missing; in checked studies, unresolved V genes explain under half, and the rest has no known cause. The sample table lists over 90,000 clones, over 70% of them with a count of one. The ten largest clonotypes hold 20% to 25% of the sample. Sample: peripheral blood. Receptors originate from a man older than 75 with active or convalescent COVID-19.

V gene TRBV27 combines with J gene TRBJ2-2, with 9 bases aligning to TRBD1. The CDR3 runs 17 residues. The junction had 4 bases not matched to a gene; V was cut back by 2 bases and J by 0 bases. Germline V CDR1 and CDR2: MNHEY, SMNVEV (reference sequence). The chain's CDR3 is CASSLVGTGTNTGELFF. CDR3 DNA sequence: TGTGCCAGCAGTTTAGTTGGGACAGGGACGAACACCGGGGAGCTGTTTTTT.

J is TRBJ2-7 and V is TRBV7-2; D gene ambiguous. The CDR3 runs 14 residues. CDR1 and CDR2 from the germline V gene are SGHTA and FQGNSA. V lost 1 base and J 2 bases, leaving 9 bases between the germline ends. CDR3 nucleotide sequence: TGTGCCAGCAGCTTAGTACCAGAAACCTACGAGCAGTACTTC. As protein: CASSLVPETYEQYF.

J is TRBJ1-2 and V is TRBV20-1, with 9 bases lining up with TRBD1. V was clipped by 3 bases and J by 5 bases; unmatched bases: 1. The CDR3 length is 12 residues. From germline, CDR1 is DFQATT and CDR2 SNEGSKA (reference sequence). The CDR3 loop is CSASDRGYGYTF. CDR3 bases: TGCAGTGCTAGTGACAGGGGGTATGGCTACACCTTC.

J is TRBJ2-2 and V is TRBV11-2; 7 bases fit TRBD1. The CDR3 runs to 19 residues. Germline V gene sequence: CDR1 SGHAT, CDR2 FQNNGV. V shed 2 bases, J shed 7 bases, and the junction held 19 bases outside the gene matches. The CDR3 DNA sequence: TGTGCCAGCAGCTTAATCAAGCGTGAGGGGGCGCGTAGAATCGGGGAGCTGTTTTTT. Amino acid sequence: CASSLIKREGARRIGELFF.

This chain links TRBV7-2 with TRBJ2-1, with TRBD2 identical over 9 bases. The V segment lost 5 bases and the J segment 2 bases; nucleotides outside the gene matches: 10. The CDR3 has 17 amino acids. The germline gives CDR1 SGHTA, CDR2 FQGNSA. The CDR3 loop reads CASSQGSGGPPYNEQFF. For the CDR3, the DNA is TGTGCCAGCAGCCAGGGGAGCGGGGGGCCCCCCTACAATGAGCAGTTCTTC. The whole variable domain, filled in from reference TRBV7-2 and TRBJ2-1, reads GAGVSQSPSNKVTEKGKDVELRCDPISGHTALYWYRQSLGQGLEFLIYFQGNSAPDKSGLPSDRFSAERTGGSVSTLTIQRTQQEDSAVYLCASSQGSGGPPYNEQFFGPGTRLTVL.

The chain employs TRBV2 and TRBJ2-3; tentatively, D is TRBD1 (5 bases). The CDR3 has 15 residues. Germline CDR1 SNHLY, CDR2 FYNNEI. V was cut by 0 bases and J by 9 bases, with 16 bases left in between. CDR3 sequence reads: CASSEATALKGTQYF. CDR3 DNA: TGTGCCAGCAGTGAAGCGACGGCCCTGAAGGGGACGCAGTATTTT.

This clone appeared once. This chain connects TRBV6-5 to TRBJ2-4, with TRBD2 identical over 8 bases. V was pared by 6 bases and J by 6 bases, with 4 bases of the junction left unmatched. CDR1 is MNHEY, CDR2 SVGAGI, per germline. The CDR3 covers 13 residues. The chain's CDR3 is CASRREGGNIQYF. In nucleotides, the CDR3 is TGTGCCAGCAGACGGGAGGGGGGAAACATTCAGTACTTC.

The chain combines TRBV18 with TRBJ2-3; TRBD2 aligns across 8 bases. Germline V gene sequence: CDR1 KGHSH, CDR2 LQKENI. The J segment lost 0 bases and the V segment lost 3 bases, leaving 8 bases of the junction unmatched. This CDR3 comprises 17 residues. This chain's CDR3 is CASSPAERGTSTDTQYF. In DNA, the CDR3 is TGTGCCAGCTCACCGGCGGAGCGGGGGACTAGCACAGATACGCAGTATTTT.

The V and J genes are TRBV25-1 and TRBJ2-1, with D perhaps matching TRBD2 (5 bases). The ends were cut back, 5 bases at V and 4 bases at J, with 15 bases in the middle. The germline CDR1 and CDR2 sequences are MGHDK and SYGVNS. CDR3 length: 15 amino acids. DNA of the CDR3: TGTGCCAGCAGTCGCGGGCCCCCTGGATACAATGAGCAGTTCTTC. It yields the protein CASSRGPPGYNEQFF.

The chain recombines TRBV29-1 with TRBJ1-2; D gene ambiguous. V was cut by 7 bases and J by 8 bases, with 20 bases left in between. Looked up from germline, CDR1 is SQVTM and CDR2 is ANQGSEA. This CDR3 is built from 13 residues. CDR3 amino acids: CSARPLTSLGYTF. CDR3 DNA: TGCAGCGCTAGACCCCTGACATCCCTAGGCTACACCTTC.

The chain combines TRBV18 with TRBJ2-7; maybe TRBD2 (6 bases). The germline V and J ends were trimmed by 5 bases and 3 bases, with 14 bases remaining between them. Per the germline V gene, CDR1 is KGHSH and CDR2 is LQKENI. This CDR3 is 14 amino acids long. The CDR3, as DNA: TGTGCCAGCTCATTCTCTAGCGCACGCTACGAGCAGTACTTC. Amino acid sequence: CASSFSSARYEQYF.

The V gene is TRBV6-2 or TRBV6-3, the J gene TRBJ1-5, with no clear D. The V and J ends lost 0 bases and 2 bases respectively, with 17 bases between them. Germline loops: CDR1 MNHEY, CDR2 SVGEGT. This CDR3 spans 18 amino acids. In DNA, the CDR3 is TGTGCCAGCAGTTACTCCGGAGCCGCCGTTATAGGCAATCAGCCCCAGCATTTT. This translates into CASSYSGAAVIGNQPQHF.

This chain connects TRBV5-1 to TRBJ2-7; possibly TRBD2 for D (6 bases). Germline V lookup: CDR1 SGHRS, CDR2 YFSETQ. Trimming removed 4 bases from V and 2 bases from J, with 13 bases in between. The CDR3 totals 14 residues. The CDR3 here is CASSLGTGAYEQYF. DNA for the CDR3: TGCGCCAGCAGCCTCGGGACGGGGGCCTACGAGCAGTACTTC.

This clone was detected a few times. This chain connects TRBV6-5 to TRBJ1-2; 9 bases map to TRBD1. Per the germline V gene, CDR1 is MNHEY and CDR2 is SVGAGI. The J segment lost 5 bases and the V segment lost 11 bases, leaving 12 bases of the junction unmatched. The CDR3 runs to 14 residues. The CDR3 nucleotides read TGTGCCGGAAAAGTCACGGGGACAGGGTATGGCTACACCTTC. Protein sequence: CAGKVTGTGYGYTF.

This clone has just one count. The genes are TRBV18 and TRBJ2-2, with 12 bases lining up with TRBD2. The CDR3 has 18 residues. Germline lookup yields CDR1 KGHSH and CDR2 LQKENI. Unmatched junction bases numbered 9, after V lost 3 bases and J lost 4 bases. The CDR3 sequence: CASSPSLLAGGRTGELFF. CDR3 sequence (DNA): TGTGCCAGCTCACCCTCGTTACTAGCGGGGGGCCGCACCGGGGAGCTGTTTTTT. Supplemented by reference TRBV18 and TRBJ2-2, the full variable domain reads NAGVMQNPRHLVRRRGQEARLRCSPMKGHSHVYWYRQLPEEGLKFMVYLQKENIIDESGMPKERFSAEFPKEGPSILRIQQVVRGDSAAYFCASSPSLLAGGRTGELFFGEGSRLTVL.

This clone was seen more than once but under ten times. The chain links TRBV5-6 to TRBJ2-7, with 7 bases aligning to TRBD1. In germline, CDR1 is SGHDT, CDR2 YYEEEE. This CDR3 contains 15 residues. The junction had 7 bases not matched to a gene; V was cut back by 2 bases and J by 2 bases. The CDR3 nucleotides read TGTGCCAGCAGCTTTCGGGACAGCCGGGCCTACGAGCAGTACTTC. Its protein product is CASSFRDSRAYEQYF.

Written as DNA, the CDR3 is TGTGCCAGCAGCTTATCCCCAGCGGGGGGCTTATCTAGCACAGATACGCAGTATTTT. Encoded protein: CASSLSPAGGLSSTDTQYF. The chain has TRBV7-2 and TRBJ2-3; TRBD2 aligns across 9 bases. The CDR3 runs to 19 residues. Germline trimming cut 2 bases from V and 0 bases from J; bases unmatched to any gene: 12. Germline V CDR1 and CDR2: SGHTA, FQGNSA.

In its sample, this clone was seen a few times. CDR3 nucleotides: TGTGCCTGGAGTGTAAGGCAGGGGATTGGATCACCCCTCCACTTT. Residues: CAWSVRQGIGSPLHF. The rearrangement uses TRBV30 and TRBJ1-6; a weak D match, TRBD1 (6 bases). Germline V gives CDR1 GTSNPN, CDR2 SVGIG (reference sequence). The CDR3 contains 15 residues. The germline V and J ends were trimmed by 0 bases and 10 bases, with 16 bases remaining between them.

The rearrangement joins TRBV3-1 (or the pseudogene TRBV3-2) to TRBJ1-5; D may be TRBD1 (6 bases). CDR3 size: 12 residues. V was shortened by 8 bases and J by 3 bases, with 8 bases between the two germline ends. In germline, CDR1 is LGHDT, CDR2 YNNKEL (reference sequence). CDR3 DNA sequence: TGTGCCAGCGGGGACAACAATCAGCCCCAGCATTTT. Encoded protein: CASGDNNQPQHF.